Listed below are T cell receptor beta chains from one sample, sequenced in a study of cytomegalovirus exposure and HLA in healthy donors. Measured with immunoSEQ multiplex PCR; TCRdb has only the in-frame clones, and not every one. The repertoire holds approximately 160,000 clones, with approximately 80% as singletons. The sample taken for sequencing was PBMCs. These receptors originate from a male donor in good health and CMV-seropositive. CDR3s include the opening cysteine and the closing phenylalanine or tryptophan. Each record gives: clone size, J gene, V gene, D gene, CDR3 protein, CDR3 DNA. D genes are given only for firm matches. The size field is filled for only some rows; it gives once, few, many or a size class.

abundance: -
j_gene: TRBJ2-7
v_gene: TRBV6-1
d_gene: -
CDR3aa: CASSDFLGGYEQYF
CDR3nt: TGTGCCAGCAGTGATTTCTTAGGGGGTTACGAGCAGTACTTC

abundance: -
j_gene: TRBJ1-2
v_gene: TRBV14
d_gene: -
CDR3aa: CASSKQASVGYTF
CDR3nt: TGTGCCAGCAGCAAGCAGGCTTCAGTCGGCTACACCTTC

abundance: -
j_gene: TRBJ1-1
v_gene: TRBV2
d_gene: TRBD1
CDR3aa: CASSGRQGARRSEAFF
CDR3nt: TGTGCCAGCAGTGGAAGACAGGGGGCCCGGAGGAGTGAAGCTTTCTTT

abundance: -
j_gene: TRBJ2-4
v_gene: TRBV2
d_gene: -
CDR3aa: CASSEGFLAKNIQYF
CDR3nt: TGTGCCAGCAGTGAAGGTTTCCTCGCCAAAAACATTCAGTACTTC

abundance: -
j_gene: TRBJ2-3
v_gene: TRBV30
d_gene: -
CDR3aa: CAWSLLESPTDTQYF
CDR3nt: TGTGCCTGGAGCCTACTAGAGAGCCCCACAGATACGCAGTATTTT

abundance: -
j_gene: TRBJ2-3
v_gene: TRBV15
d_gene: TRBD2
CDR3aa: CATSRELAESTDTQYF
CDR3nt: TGTGCCACCAGCAGAGAACTAGCGGAAAGCACAGATACGCAGTATTTT

abundance: few
j_gene: TRBJ1-1
v_gene: TRBV6-1
d_gene: -
CDR3aa: CASSVTGVSLEAFF
CDR3nt: TGTGCCAGCAGTGTTACCGGAGTCTCCCTTGAAGCTTTCTTT

abundance: -
j_gene: TRBJ2-1
v_gene: TRBV5-1
d_gene: TRBD2
CDR3aa: CASSLVSGQYNEQFF
CDR3nt: TGCGCCAGCAGCTTGGTTAGCGGGCAATACAATGAGCAGTTCTTC

abundance: -
j_gene: TRBJ2-7
v_gene: TRBV7-9
d_gene: -
CDR3aa: CASSLAGAGFYEQYF
CDR3nt: TGTGCCAGCAGCTTAGCAGGGGCCGGATTCTACGAGCAGTACTTC

abundance: -
j_gene: TRBJ2-5
v_gene: TRBV5-1
d_gene: -
CDR3aa: CASSLEPSQETQYF
CDR3nt: TGCGCCAGCAGCTTGGAGCCCTCCCAAGAGACCCAGTACTTC

abundance: once
j_gene: TRBJ2-2
v_gene: TRBV6-4
d_gene: TRBD1
CDR3aa: CASSDRVHRTGTGGTGELFF
CDR3nt: TGTGCCAGCAGTGACAGGGTACACAGAACCGGGACAGGGGGCACCGGGGAGCTGTTTTTT

abundance: -
j_gene: TRBJ2-1
v_gene: TRBV10-1
d_gene: TRBD1
CDR3aa: CASSDGTGAKYNEQFF
CDR3nt: TGCGCCAGCAGCGATGGGACAGGGGCGAAATACAATGAGCAGTTCTTC

abundance: few
j_gene: TRBJ2-2
v_gene: TRBV4-3
d_gene: TRBD2
CDR3aa: CASSQGGLARNTGELFF
CDR3nt: TGCGCCAGCAGCCAAGGGGGACTAGCGAGAAACACCGGGGAGCTGTTTTTT

abundance: once
j_gene: TRBJ2-5
v_gene: TRBV4-1
d_gene: -
CDR3aa: CASSQWGLQETQYF
CDR3nt: TGCGCCAGCAGCCAATGGGGCCTTCAAGAGACCCAGTACTTC

abundance: -
j_gene: TRBJ1-4
v_gene: TRBV5-1
d_gene: -
CDR3aa: CASSLGTVAEKLFF
CDR3nt: TGCGCCAGCAGCTTGGGGACAGTTGCAGAAAAACTGTTTTTT

abundance: -
j_gene: TRBJ2-1
v_gene: TRBV30
d_gene: TRBD2
CDR3aa: CAWGKGLATQNEQFF
CDR3nt: TGTGCCTGGGGAAAGGGACTAGCGACTCAGAATGAGCAGTTCTTC

abundance: -
j_gene: TRBJ2-5
v_gene: TRBV7-9
d_gene: TRBD2
CDR3aa: CAETSGDGGETQYF
CDR3nt: TGTGCCGAGACTAGCGGGGACGGAGGGGAGACCCAGTACTTC